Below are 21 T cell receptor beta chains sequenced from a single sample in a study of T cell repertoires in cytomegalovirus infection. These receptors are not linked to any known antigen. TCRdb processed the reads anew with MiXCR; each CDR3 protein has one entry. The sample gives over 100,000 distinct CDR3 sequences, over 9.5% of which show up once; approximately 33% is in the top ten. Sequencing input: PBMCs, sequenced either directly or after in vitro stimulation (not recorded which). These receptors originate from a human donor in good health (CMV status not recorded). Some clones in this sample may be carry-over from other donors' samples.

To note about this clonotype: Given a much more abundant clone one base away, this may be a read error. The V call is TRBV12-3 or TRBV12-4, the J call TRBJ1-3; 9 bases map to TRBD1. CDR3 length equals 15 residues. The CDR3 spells CACSLQGAAGNTIYF. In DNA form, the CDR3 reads TGTGCCTGCAGTTTACAGGGGGCGGCTGGAAACACCATATATTTT.

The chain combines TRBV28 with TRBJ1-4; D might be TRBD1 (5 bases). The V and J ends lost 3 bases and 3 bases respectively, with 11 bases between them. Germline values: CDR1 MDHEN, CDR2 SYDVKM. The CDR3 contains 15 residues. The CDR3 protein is CASSFFTRANEKLFF. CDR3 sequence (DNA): TGTGCCAGCAGTTTTTTTACCAGGGCTAATGAAAAACTGTTTTTT.

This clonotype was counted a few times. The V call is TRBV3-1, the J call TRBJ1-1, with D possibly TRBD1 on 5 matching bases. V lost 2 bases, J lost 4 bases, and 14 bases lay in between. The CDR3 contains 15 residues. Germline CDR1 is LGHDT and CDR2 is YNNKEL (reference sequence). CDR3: CASSQYRRSGTEAFF. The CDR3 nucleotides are TGTGCCAGCAGCCAATACAGGCGGAGTGGCACTGAAGCTTTCTTT.

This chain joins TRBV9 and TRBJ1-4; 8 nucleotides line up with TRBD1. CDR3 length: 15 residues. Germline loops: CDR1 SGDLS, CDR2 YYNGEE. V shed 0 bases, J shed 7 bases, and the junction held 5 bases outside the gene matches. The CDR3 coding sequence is TGTGCCAGCAGCGTAGATGCAGGGGGCCGTGAAAAACTGTTTTTT. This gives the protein CASSVDAGGREKLFF.

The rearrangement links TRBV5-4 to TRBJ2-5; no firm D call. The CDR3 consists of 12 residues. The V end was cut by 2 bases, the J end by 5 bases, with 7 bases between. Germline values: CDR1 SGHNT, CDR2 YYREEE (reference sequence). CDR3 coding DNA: TGTGCCAGCAGCTTTGGCCGTGAGACCCAGTACTTC. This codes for CASSFGRETQYF.

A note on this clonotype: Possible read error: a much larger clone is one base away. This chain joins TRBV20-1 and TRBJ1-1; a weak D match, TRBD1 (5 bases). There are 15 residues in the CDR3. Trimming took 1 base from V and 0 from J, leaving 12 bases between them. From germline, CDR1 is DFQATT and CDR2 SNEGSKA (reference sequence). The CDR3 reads CSARGVVDMNTEAFF. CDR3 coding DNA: TGCAGTGCTAGAGGGGTTGTGGACATGAACACTGAAGCTTTCTTT.

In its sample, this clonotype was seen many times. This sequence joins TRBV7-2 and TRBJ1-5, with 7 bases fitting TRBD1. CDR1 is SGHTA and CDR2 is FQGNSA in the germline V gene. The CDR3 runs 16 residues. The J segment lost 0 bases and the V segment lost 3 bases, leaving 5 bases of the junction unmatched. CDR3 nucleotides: TGTGCCAGCAGCTTCAGGACAGGCGATAGCAATCAGCCCCAGCATTTT. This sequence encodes CASSFRTGDSNQPQHF.

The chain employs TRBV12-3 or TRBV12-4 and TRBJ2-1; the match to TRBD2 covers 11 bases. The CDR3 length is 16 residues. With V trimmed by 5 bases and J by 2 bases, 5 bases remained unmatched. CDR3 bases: TGTGCCAGCAGTATTACTAGCGGGAGCCCCTACAATGAGCAGTTCTTC. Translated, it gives CASSITSGSPYNEQFF.

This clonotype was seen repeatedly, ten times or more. The CDR3 is CASSFVASAQETQYF. CDR3 nucleotide sequence: TGTGCCAGCAGCTTCGTAGCGTCGGCCCAAGAGACCCAGTACTTC. The chain uses TRBV7-2 and TRBJ2-5; possible D gene TRBD2, 5 bases. Between the trimmed V and J ends, which lost 3 bases and 1 base, there was a span of 12 bases. The V gene's germline CDR1 is SGHTA and CDR2 FQGNSA. The CDR3 is 15 amino acids.

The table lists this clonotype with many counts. This CDR3 reads CASSLNAMSIELFF. For the CDR3, the DNA is TGTGCCAGCAGCTTAAATGCGATGTCGATAGAACTGTTTTTT. V and J are TRBV7-2 and TRBJ1-4; D unresolved. V lost 2 bases and J lost 12, with 16 bases in between. CDR3 size: 14 residues. Germline CDR1 SGHTA, CDR2 FQGNSA.

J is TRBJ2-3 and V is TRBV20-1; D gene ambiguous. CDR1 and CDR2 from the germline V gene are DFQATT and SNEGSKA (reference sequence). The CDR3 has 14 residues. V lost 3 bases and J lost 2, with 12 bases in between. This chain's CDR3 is CSASNLATTDTQYF. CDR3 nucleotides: TGCAGTGCTAGCAACCTCGCCACCACAGATACGCAGTATTTT.

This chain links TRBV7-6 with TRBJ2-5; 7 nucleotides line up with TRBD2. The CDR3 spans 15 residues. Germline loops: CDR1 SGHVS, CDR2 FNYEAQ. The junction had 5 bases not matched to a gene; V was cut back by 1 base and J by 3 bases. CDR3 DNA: TGTGCCAGCAGCTTAGTTCTGGGAGGGGAAGAGACCCAGTACTTC. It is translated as CASSLVLGGEETQYF. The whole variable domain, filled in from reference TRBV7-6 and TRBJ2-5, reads GAGVSQSPRYKVTKRGQDVALRCDPISGHVSLYWYRQALGQGPEFLTYFNYEAQQDKSGLPNDRFSAERPEGSISTLTIQRTEQRDSAMYRCASSLVLGGEETQYFGPGTRLLVL.

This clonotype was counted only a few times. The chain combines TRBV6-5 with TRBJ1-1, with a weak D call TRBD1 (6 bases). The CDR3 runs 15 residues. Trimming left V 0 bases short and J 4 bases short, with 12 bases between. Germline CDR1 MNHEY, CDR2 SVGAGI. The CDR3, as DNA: TGTGCCAGCAGTTACTCGCGGGGGCAGGGCACTGAAGCTTTCTTT. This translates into CASSYSRGQGTEAFF.

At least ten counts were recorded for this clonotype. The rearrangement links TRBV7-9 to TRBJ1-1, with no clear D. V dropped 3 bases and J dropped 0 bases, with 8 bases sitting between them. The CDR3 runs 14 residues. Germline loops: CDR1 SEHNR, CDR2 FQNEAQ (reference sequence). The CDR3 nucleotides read TGTGCCAGCAGCTTTGTTAAAGTGAACACTGAAGCTTTCTTT. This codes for CASSFVKVNTEAFF.

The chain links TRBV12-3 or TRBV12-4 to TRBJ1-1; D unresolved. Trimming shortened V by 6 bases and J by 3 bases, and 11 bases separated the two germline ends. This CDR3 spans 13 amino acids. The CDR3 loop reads CASRKTTYTEAFF. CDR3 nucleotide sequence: TGTGCCAGCAGGAAGACTACCTACACTGAAGCTTTCTTT.

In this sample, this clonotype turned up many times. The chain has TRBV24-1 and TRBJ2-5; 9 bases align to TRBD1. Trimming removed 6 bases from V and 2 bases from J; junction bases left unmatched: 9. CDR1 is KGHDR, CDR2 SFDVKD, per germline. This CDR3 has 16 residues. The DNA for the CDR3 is TGTGCCACCAGTACTCCCGGGACAGGGATACAAGAGACCCAGTACTTC. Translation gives CATSTPGTGIQETQYF.

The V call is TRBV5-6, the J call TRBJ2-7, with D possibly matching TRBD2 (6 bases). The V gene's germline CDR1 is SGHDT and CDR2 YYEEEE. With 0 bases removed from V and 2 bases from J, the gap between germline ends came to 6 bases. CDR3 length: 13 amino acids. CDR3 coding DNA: TGTGCCAGCAGCTTGGGGACTACCTACGAGCAGTACTTC. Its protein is CASSLGTTYEQYF.

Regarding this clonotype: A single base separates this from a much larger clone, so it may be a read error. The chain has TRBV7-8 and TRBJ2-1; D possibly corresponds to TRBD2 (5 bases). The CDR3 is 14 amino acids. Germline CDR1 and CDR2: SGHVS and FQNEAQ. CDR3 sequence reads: CASTPGVPYNELFF. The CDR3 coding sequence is TGTGCCAGCACTCCCGGGGTCCCCTACAATGAGCTGTTCTTC. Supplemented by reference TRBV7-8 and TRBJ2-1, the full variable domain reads GAGVSQSPRYKVAKRGQDVALRCDPISGHVSLFWYQQALGQGPEFLTYFQNEAQLDKSGLPSDRFFAERPEGSVSTLKIQRTQQEDSAVYLCASTPGVPYNELFFGPGTRLTVL.

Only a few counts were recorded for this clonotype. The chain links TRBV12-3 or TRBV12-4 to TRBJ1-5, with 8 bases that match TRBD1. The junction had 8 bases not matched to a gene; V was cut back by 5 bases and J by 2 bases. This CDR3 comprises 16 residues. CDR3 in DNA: TGTGCCAGCAGTGATCCAGGGGGCGCGGGCAATCAGCCCCAGCATTTT. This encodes CASSDPGGAGNQPQHF.

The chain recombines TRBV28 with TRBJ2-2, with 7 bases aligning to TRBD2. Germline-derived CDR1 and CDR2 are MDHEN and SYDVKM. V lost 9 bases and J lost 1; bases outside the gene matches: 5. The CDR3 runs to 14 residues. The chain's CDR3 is CASLSGGNTGELFF. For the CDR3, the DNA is TGTGCCAGTCTATCGGGGGGGAACACCGGGGAGCTGTTTTTT.

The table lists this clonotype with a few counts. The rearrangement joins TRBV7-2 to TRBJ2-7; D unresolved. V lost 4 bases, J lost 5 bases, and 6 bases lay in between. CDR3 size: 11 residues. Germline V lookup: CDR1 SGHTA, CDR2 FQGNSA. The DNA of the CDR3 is TGTGCCAGCAGCTATATTAACGAGCAGTACTTC. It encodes CASSYINEQYF.